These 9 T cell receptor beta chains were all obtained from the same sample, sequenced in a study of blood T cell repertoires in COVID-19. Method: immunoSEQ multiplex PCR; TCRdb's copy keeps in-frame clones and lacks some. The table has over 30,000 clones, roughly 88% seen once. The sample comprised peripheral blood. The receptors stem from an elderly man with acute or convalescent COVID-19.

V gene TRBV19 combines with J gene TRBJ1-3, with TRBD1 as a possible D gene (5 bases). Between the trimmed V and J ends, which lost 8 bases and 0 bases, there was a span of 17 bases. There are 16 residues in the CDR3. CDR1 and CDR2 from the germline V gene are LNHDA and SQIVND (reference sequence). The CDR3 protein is CASQRGGRHSGNTIYF. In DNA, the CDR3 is TGTGCCAGTCAGCGGGGGGGACGGCACTCTGGAAACACCATATATTTT. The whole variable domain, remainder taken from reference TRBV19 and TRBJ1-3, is DGGITQSPKYLFRKEGQNVTLSCEQNLNHDAMYWYRQDPGQGLRLIYYSQIVNDFQKGDIAEGYSVSREKKESFPLTVTSAQKNPTAFYLCASQRGGRHSGNTIYFGEGSWLTVV.

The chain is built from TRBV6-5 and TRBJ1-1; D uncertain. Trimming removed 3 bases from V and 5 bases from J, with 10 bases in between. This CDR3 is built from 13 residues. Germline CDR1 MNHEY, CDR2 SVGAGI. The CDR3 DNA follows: TGTGCCAGCAGTTATGTCCGGCGGACTGAAGCTTTCTTT. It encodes CASSYVRRTEAFF.

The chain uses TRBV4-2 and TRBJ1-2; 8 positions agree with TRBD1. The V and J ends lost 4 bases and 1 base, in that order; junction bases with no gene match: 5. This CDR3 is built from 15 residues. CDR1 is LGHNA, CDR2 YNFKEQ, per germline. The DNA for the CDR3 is TGTGCCAGCAGCCTCTGGACAGGGAGTAACTATGGCTACACCTTC. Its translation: CASSLWTGSNYGYTF.

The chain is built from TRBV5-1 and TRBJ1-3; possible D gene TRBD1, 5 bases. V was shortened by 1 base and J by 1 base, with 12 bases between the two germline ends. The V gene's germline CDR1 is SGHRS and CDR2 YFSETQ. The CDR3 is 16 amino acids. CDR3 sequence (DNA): TGCGCCAGCAGCTTGAGCGGGGCAGCGTCTGGAAACACCATATATTTT. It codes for CASSLSGAASGNTIYF.

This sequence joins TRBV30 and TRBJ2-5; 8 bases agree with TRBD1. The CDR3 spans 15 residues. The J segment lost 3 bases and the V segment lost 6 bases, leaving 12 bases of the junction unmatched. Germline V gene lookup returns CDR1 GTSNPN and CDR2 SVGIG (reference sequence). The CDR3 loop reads CACRDRRTRKETQYF. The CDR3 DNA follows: TGTGCCTGCCGGGACAGGAGGACAAGGAAAGAGACCCAGTACTTC.

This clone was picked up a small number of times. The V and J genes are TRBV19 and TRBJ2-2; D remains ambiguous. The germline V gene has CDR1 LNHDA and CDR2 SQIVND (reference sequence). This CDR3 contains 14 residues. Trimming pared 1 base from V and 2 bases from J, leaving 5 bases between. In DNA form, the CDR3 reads TGTGCCAGTAGTATAGCCCATAACACCGGGGAGCTGTTTTTT. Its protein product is CASSIAHNTGELFF.

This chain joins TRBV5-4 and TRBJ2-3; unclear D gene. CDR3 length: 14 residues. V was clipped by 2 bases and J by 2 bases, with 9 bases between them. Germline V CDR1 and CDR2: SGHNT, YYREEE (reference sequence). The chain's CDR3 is CASSFELNTDTQYF. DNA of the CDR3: TGTGCCAGCAGCTTTGAACTGAACACAGATACGCAGTATTTT.

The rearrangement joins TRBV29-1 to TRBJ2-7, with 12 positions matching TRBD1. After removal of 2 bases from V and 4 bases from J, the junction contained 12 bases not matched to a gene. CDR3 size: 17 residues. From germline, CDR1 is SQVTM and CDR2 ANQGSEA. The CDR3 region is CSVETPGQGAPRYEQYF. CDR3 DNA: TGCAGCGTTGAAACACCGGGACAGGGGGCCCCAAGATACGAGCAGTACTTC.

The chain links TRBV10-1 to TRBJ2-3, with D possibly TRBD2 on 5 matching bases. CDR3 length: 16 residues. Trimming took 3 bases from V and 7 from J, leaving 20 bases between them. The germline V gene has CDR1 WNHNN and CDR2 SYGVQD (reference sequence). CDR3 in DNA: TGCGCCAGCAGTGACAACCGGGATCATGAGGGAAATACGCAGTATTTT. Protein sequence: CASSDNRDHEGNTQYF.